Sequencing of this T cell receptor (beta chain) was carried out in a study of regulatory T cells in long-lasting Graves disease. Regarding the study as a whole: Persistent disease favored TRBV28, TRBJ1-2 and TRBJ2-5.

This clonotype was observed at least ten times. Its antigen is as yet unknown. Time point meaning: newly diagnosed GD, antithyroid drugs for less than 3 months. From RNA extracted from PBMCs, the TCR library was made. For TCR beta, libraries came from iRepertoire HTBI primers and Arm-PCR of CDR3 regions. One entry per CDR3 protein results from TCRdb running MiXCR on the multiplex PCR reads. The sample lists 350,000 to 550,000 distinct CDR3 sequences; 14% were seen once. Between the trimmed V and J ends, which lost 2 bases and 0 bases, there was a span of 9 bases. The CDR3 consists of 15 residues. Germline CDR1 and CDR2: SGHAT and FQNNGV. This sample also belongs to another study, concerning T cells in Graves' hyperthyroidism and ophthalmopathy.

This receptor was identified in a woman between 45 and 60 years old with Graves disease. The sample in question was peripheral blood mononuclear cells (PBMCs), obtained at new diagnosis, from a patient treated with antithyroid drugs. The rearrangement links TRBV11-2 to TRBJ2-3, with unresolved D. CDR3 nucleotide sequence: TGTGCCAGCAGCTTACCGAGACTTAGCACAGATACGCAGTATTTT. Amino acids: CASSLPRLSTDTQYF.